The source of this TCR beta chain is a study of shared clonotypes between healthy human individuals. It was at deep level that the assay was run. The assay was immunoSEQ multiplex PCR, and TCRdb's table has in-frame clones only and misses some. Of roughly 1.5 million clones in the sample, around 98% are singletons; the top ten hold roughly 0.4%. The study enrolled healthy HIV-negative adults without recent acute infections or vaccinations as donors. With 3 bases removed from V and 4 bases from J, the gap between germline ends came to 10 bases. This CDR3 has 13 amino acids. CDR1 is KGHSH, CDR2 LQKENI, per germline. Findings of the study overall: Rarefaction showed sorted-subset sequencing was incomplete despite large depth. Larger estimated richness was generally seen in naive subsets than in memory subsets.

Worth noting for this clone: Antigen: not known.

Sequencing was carried out using naive CD4+ T cells sorted from blood. Subset indicated: CD45RA+ positively selected. The TCR comes from a man aged 25 to 40 in good health. The chain has TRBV18 and TRBJ2-7, with D maybe TRBD1 (5 bases). CDR3 DNA: TGTGCCAGCTCACCGGGGCAGATGTACGAGCAGTACTTC. Translating gives CASSPGQMYEQYF.